The 23 T cell receptor beta chains below come from one sample, sequenced in a study of cytomegalovirus exposure and HLA in healthy donors. Using immunoSEQ multiplex PCR, the repertoire was profiled, and TCRdb retains in-frame clones only, with some absent. Of 130,000 to 150,000 clones in the sample, roughly 87% are singletons; the top ten hold 4.5% to 5.5%. The sequencing input was PBMCs. The source is a man younger than 30 in good health and CMV-seropositive.

V gene TRBV19 combines with J gene TRBJ2-1, with TRBD1 matching over 8 bases. The CDR3 sequence is 15 residues long. The ends lost 3 bases at V and 7 bases at J; junction bases unmatched: 8. Germline V gene data show CDR1 as LNHDA and CDR2 as SQIVND (reference sequence). The CDR3 here is CASSMGTGTRNEQFF. The CDR3 nucleotides read TGTGCCAGTAGTATGGGGACAGGCACTAGGAATGAGCAGTTCTTC. The full variable domain, rest sourced from reference TRBV19 and TRBJ2-1, is DGGITQSPKYLFRKEGQNVTLSCEQNLNHDAMYWYRQDPGQGLRLIYYSQIVNDFQKGDIAEGYSVSREKKESFPLTVTSAQKNPTAFYLCASSMGTGTRNEQFFGPGTRLTVL.

This clone was seen a handful of times. The genes are TRBV6-7 and TRBJ1-5; D gene ambiguous. TRBV6-7 qualifies as an ORF whose function is uncertain. This CDR3 contains 14 residues. The germline V and J ends were trimmed by 0 bases and 6 bases, with 9 bases remaining between them. CDR3 sequence reads: CASSYSKGAQPQHF. CDR3 DNA sequence: TGTGCCAGCAGTTACTCGAAAGGAGCTCAGCCCCAGCATTTT.

The rearrangement joins TRBV6-1 to TRBJ2-7; a weak D match, TRBD1 (6 bases). Germline V CDR1 and CDR2: MNHNS, SASEGT. The CDR3 runs 15 residues. Trimming cost V 6 bases and J 5 bases, with 20 bases left between them. The CDR3: CASSQPGQGSHEQYF. Written as DNA, the CDR3 is TGTGCCAGCAGCCAACCGGGTCAGGGGAGCCACGAGCAGTACTTC.

This sequence joins TRBV10-3 and TRBJ1-2; unclear D gene. V lost 11 bases and J 8 bases, leaving 21 bases between the germline ends. The CDR3 has 13 residues. In germline, CDR1 is ENHRY, CDR2 SYGVKD. In nucleotides, the CDR3 is TGTGCCTCCCTAAATCACGGGGAAATAGGCTACACCTTC. Its protein is CASLNHGEIGYTF.

The genes are TRBV6-5 and TRBJ1-2; perhaps TRBD1 as D (5 bases). V was cut by 6 bases and J by 6 bases, with 14 bases left in between. Germline V gene lookup returns CDR1 MNHEY and CDR2 SVGAGI. The CDR3 loop spans 13 amino acids. CDR3 protein: CASRSDSPHGYTF. The CDR3 DNA follows: TGTGCCAGCAGGTCTGACAGCCCCCATGGCTACACCTTC.

This rearrangement joins TRBV10-1 to TRBJ2-5; 9 positions match TRBD2. The ends lost 2 bases at V and 3 bases at J; junction bases unmatched: 1. Per the germline V gene, CDR1 is WNHNN and CDR2 is SYGVQD (reference sequence). CDR3 length: 14 amino acids. CDR3 nucleotides: TGCGCCAGCAGTGAGGCTAGCGGGGAAGAGACCCAGTACTTC. This sequence encodes CASSEASGEETQYF.

The chain is built from TRBV6-5 and TRBJ1-4; D perhaps matches TRBD1 (6 bases). Deletions cut 5 bases from V and 2 bases from J, with 9 bases between. Germline-derived CDR1 and CDR2 are MNHEY and SVGAGI. The CDR3 sequence is 14 residues long. CDR3 sequence: CASSNRATNEKLFF. The CDR3, as DNA: TGTGCCAGCAGTAACAGGGCCACTAATGAAAAACTGTTTTTT.

This chain joins TRBV18 and TRBJ1-5; perhaps TRBD1 as D (5 bases). The CDR3 has 14 residues. The germline gives CDR1 KGHSH, CDR2 LQKENI. The V and J ends lost 1 base and 8 bases respectively, with 12 bases between them. The CDR3 DNA sequence: TGTGCCAGCTCACCACTCGGGGGATACGAGCCCCAGCATTTT. This translates into CASSPLGGYEPQHF.

The chain combines TRBV29-1 with TRBJ2-1; the D gene is possibly TRBD2 (5 bases). CDR3 length equals 14 residues. V shed 6 bases and J shed 0 bases, with 12 bases lying between them. CDR1 SQVTM and CDR2 ANQGSEA come from the germline V gene. CDR3 sequence reads: CSVDGESSYNEQFF. DNA for the CDR3: TGCAGCGTCGACGGGGAAAGCTCCTACAATGAGCAGTTCTTC.

The V call is TRBV4-1, the J call TRBJ2-5; D is unresolved. Per the germline V gene, CDR1 is MGHRA and CDR2 is YSYEKL. The CDR3 has 14 residues. Trimming cost V 2 bases and J 2 bases, with 9 bases left between them. CDR3 nucleotide sequence: TGCGCCAGCAGCCAACCCGACTTACAAGAGACCCAGTACTTC. Amino acids: CASSQPDLQETQYF.

The chain joins TRBV6-1 to TRBJ1-6; 9 bases align to TRBD1. J lost 9 bases, V lost 2 bases, and 5 bases had no gene match. The CDR3 is 15 residues long. Per germline, CDR1 MNHNS and CDR2 SASEGT. Here the CDR3 DNA reads TGTGCCAGCAGTGAACGGGTGACAGGGGGTTCACCCCTCCACTTT. It translates to CASSERVTGGSPLHF.

Details on this clone: One end of the junction is discordant with germline, which a read error may explain. V is TRBV11-2 and J is TRBJ2-7, with 10 bases fitting TRBD1. Germline V gene data show CDR1 as SGHAT and CDR2 as FQNNGV. The CDR3 loop spans 15 amino acids. The CDR3 region is CASSIDRGLFYEQYF. Written as DNA, the CDR3 is TGTGCCAGCAGCATAGACAGGGGGCTGTTCTACGAGCAGTACTTC.

J is TRBJ1-2 and V is TRBV11-2; possibly TRBD1 for D (5 bases). Germline CDR1 is SGHAT and CDR2 is FQNNGV. The CDR3 is made up of 13 amino acids. V shed 4 bases and J shed 10 bases, with 16 bases lying between them. The CDR3 DNA follows: TGTGCCAGCAGCTCCCCGGACAAAATATACTACACCTTC. Its translation is CASSSPDKIYYTF.

The chain has TRBV7-9 and TRBJ1-1; unclear D gene. Per germline, CDR1 SEHNR and CDR2 FQNEAQ (reference sequence). V was pared by 5 bases and J by 5 bases, with 18 bases between. The CDR3 contains 15 residues. The CDR3 DNA follows: TGTGCCAGCAGCGGGAGGTCGGAGAGGAGGACTGAAGCTTTCTTT. Its protein product is CASSGRSERRTEAFF.

J is TRBJ1-1 and V is TRBV5-1; D gene unclear. In germline, CDR1 is SGHRS, CDR2 YFSETQ. V gave up 0 bases and J gave up 6 bases, with 12 bases separating them. The CDR3 has 14 residues. The CDR3 sequence is CASSLGTIFPEAFF. CDR3 nucleotide sequence: TGCGCCAGCAGCTTGGGGACTATATTTCCTGAAGCTTTCTTT.

CDR3 amino acids: CASRTEPSNGYTF. The CDR3 DNA reads TGCGCCAGCAGAACCGAACCGTCTAATGGCTACACCTTC. This rearrangement joins TRBV5-1 to TRBJ1-2; D not resolved. Germline lookup yields CDR1 SGHRS and CDR2 YFSETQ. V was cut by 5 bases and J by 6 bases, with 14 bases left in between. This CDR3 is built from 13 residues.

V is TRBV30 and J is TRBJ2-3; D is unclear. Germline values: CDR1 GTSNPN, CDR2 SVGIG (reference sequence). Trimming pared 0 bases from V and 4 bases from J, leaving 17 bases between. The CDR3 is made up of 16 amino acids. CDR3 region: CAWSVRHRHPADTQYF. Written as DNA, the CDR3 is TGTGCCTGGAGTGTACGGCACAGACACCCCGCAGATACGCAGTATTTT. Full variable domain (remainder filled in from reference TRBV30 and TRBJ2-3): SQTIHQWPATLVQPVGSPLSLECTVEGTSNPNLYWYRQAAGRGLQLLFYSVGIGQISSEVPQNLSASRPQDRQFILSSKKLLLSDSGFYLCAWSVRHRHPADTQYFGPGTRLTVL.

This chain links TRBV7-2 with TRBJ2-1, with 9 bases fitting TRBD2. Germline assignment: CDR1 SGHTA and CDR2 FQGNSA. V was pared by 6 bases and J by 4 bases, with 7 bases of the junction left unmatched. The CDR3 runs to 15 residues. DNA for the CDR3: TGTGCCAGCAGTACTTCTAGCGGGGTTTACAATGAGCAGTTCTTC. Its protein is CASSTSSGVYNEQFF. Based on the CDR3 plus reference TRBV7-2 and TRBJ2-1, the full variable domain is GAGVSQSPSNKVTEKGKDVELRCDPISGHTALYWYRQSLGQGLEFLIYFQGNSAPDKSGLPSDRFSAERTGGSVSTLTIQRTQQEDSAVYLCASSTSSGVYNEQFFGPGTRLTVL.

This chain's CDR3 is CASRGSGELFF. CDR3 DNA: TGCGCCAGCAGGGGGAGCGGGGAGCTGTTTTTT. This rearrangement joins TRBV4-1 to TRBJ2-2; TRBD2 might be the D (5 bases). Germline V lookup: CDR1 MGHRA, CDR2 YSYEKL. The CDR3 consists of 11 residues. The V end was cut by 6 bases, the J end by 7 bases, with 6 bases between.

The J gene is TRBJ2-1, the V gene TRBV5-4; the D gene is possibly TRBD1 (5 bases). CDR3 length: 13 residues. CDR1 is SGHNT, CDR2 YYREEE, per germline (reference sequence). With 0 bases removed from V and 9 bases from J, the gap between germline ends came to 10 bases. The CDR3 region is CASSLAGRGEQFF. The CDR3 coding sequence is TGTGCCAGCAGCTTGGCCGGTAGGGGTGAGCAGTTCTTC.

The V gene is TRBV30, the J gene TRBJ2-1, with D uncertain. The CDR3 has 11 residues. Looked up from germline, CDR1 is GTSNPN and CDR2 is SVGIG (reference sequence). The ends were cut back, 3 bases at V and 5 bases at J, with 5 bases in the middle. Here the CDR3 reads CAWRLHNEQFF. CDR3 sequence (DNA): TGTGCCTGGAGGCTACACAATGAGCAGTTCTTC.

This clone came up a few times. The gene calls are TRBV11-2 and TRBJ2-7; the match to TRBD2 covers 8 bases. The CDR3 runs 15 residues. Losses at the gene ends were 5 bases for V and 5 bases for J; bases not matched to a gene: 11. Per the germline V gene, CDR1 is SGHAT and CDR2 is FQNNGV. The CDR3 sequence is CASSQGGGRRHEQYF. DNA for the CDR3: TGTGCCAGCAGCCAAGGCGGCGGGAGGAGGCACGAGCAGTACTTC.

This clone was observed a few times. CDR3 bases: TGTGCCACCAGCAGAGACGACGGGGGGGCCTACGAGCAGTACTTC. Translated: CATSRDDGGAYEQYF. This chain links TRBV15 with TRBJ2-7, with 8 bases aligning to TRBD2. Trimming cost V 0 bases and J 2 bases; bases outside gene matches: 3. The CDR3 is 15 amino acids. Germline loops: CDR1 LNHNV, CDR2 YYDKDF (reference sequence).